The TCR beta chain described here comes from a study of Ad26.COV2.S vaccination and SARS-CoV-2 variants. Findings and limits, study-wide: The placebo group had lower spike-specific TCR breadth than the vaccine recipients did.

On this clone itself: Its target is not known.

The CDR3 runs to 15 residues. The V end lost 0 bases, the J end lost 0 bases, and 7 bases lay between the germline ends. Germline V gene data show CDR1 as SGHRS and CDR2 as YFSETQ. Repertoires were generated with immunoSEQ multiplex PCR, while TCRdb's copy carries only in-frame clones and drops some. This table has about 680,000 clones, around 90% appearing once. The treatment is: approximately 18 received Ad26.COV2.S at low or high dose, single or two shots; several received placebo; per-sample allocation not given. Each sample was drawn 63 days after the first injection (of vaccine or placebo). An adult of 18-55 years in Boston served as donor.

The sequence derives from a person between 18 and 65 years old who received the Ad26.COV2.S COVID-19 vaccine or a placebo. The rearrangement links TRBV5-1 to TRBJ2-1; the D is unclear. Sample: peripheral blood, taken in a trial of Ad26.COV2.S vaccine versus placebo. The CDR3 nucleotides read TGCGCCAGCAGCTTGGCGACGAGCTCCTACAATGAGCAGTTCTTC. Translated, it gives CASSLATSSYNEQFF.